These T cell receptor beta chains were read from a single sample in a study of tumor-infiltrating lymphocytes in primary liver carcinoma. TCRdb independently ran MiXCR on the multiplex PCR reads; one entry per CDR3 protein. The sample carries almost 200,000 distinct CDR3 sequences, about 65% recorded once. What was sequenced was peripheral blood. The receptor source for this set is a woman in her sixties with primary liver carcinoma and hepatitis B virus infection. The CDR3 runs from the conserved cysteine through the conserved F or W. A D gene is named only where the DNA matches it firmly.

v_call d_call cdr3_aa
TRBV12-3/TRBV12-4 - CASRPGTRMKETQYF
TRBV11-2 - CASSIDKLVARAAGELFF
TRBV29-1 - CSVVRGGNVEAFF
TRBV6-5 - CANSKLPPAGSDSYEQYF
TRBV7-9 - CASSLGRRTGELFF
TRBV5-6 - CASGARPNTEAFF
TRBV5-1 - CAISRDQYNEQFF
TRBV11-1 - CASSLGPAGESSYEQYF
TRBV6-6 - CASSYLGPMNTEAFF
TRBV11-3 - CASSRGTSTSYNGQLF
TRBV20-1 TRBD2 CSAPRYSGNDNEQFF
TRBV5-4 TRBD2 CASSPQDSGRAYEQYF
TRBV5-5 - CASSRMGNDYGYTF
TRBV11-2 TRBD1 CVSGPQGSDTDTQYF
TRBV5-1 TRBD2 CASSYTAGAIEPGEQYF
TRBV6-1 TRBD1 CASRRGPSGYEQYF
TRBV11-2 TRBD1 CASSRQGYERYF
TRBV24-1 - CATARQAGETQYF
TRBV11-1 - CASNRRDDLGNTIYF
TRBV28 - CASSRTSYGYTF
TRBV7-9 - CANSPSGVMSYTF
TRBV5-1 - CASSLDEGRADTQYF
TRBV12-3/TRBV12-4 - CASSPGRSSYNEQFF
TRBV6-5 TRBD2 CASSPGAGKGYNEQFF
TRBV4-1 TRBD2 CASSQEAGGLAGGERDTQYF
TRBV5-4 - CASSRSGLVMGNDQFF
TRBV4-1 TRBD1 CASSPGQGARLMFNQPQHF
TRBV11-2 - CAGSLGRGSTDTQYF
TRBV11-2 - CASSLGGDEQFF
TRBV11-2 - CASSLDCQAGVLLF
TRBV5-4 TRBD2 CVSSSGLAGSSTDEQYF
TRBV11-3 - CASSPGESNEQFF
TRBV7-9 TRBD2 CASSLGLAGDNEQFF
TRBV12-3/TRBV12-4 - CASSLKGAPLAGWDTGELFF
TRBV28 TRBD2 CASSLVSGSTDTQYF
TRBV11-3 - CASSRNYNEQLF
TRBV5-1 - CASSLDGETQYF
TRBV6-1 - CAGSEAMGHPVAGQPQHF
TRBV6-6 - CASSYVGDEQFF
TRBV11-2 - CASSLCGFEEKLFF
TRBV30 - CSWSVTRPTEAFF
TRBV6-1 - CASIQNLSNQPQHF
TRBV11-2 - CASSLESGYYNEQFF
TRBV11-3 TRBD1 CASSLAQGGTNTEVFF
TRBV6-1 - CASSRLQDGAYEQYF
TRBV4-1 - CASSQVVGDEQYF
TRBV11-1 TRBD2 CASSLLGGKTDTQYF
TRBV11-1 - CASNLGRRVGEQFF
TRBV11-1 - CASRSRDHGIQYF
TRBV12-3/TRBV12-4 - CASSQLAWSLEQYF
TRBV11-3 - CTSTYGGGPINPYEQYF
TRBV4-1 TRBD2 CASSQDPGTSGYNEQFF
TRBV28 - CATVRVANNYGYTF
TRBV6-6 TRBD1 CANSTGAGELFF
TRBV2 - CASTQGREQFF
TRBV6-6 - CASSYARGENNEQFF
TRBV4-1 - CAISSLRESAYNERFF
TRBV5-4 - CASGLVEGNEQYF